This T cell receptor (beta chain) was sequenced for a study of cytomegalovirus exposure and HLA in healthy donors. Study-wide results and caveats: Later, an analysis showed that TCR beta chains associated with HLA were more clonally expanded than others that were equally common. Later on, analysis showed that most CMV-associated TCR beta chains appeared to be HLA-restricted.

Primers included in the PCR were 60 Vbeta and 13 Jbeta primers. Method: immunoSEQ multiplex PCR; TCRdb's copy keeps in-frame clones and lacks some. Here the sample spans some 190,000 clones, around 87% being singletons. The study sampled nominally healthy donors, though unrecorded immune exposures were likely. In regard to this clone: Antigen unknown.

Germline CDR1 LGHNA, CDR2 YNFKEQ. V was clipped by 2 bases and J by 1 base; unmatched bases: 8. The CDR3 spans 16 residues. The chain joins TRBV4-2 to TRBJ2-7; 7 bases align to TRBD1. Input material: PBMCs. The source of this sequence is a man aged 25 to 40 in good health and CMV-seronegative. The CDR3 nucleotides are TGTGCCAGCAGCCAAACCTCATACAGGGGATCCTACGAGCAGTACTTC. It is translated as CASSQTSYRGSYEQYF.